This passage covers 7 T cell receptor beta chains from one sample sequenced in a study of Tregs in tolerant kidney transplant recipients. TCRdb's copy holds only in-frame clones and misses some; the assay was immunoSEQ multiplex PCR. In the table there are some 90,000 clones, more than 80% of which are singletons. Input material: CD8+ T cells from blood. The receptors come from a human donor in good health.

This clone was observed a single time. The CDR3 DNA reads as TGTGCCAGCAGCTCCGGAGCGGGAGCCTACGAGCAGTACTTC. The encoded protein is CASSSGAGAYEQYF. The chain employs TRBV11-2 and TRBJ2-7, with 8 bases fitting TRBD2. Germline CDR1 is SGHAT and CDR2 is FQNNGV. V shed 4 bases, J shed 2 bases, and the junction held 4 bases outside the gene matches. This CDR3 is built from 14 residues.

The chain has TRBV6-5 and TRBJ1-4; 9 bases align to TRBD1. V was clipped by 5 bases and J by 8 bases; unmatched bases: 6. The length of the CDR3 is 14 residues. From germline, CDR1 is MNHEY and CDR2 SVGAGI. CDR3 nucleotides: TGTGCCAGCAGTATGGGACAGGGAAACGAAAAACTGTTTTTT. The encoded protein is CASSMGQGNEKLFF.

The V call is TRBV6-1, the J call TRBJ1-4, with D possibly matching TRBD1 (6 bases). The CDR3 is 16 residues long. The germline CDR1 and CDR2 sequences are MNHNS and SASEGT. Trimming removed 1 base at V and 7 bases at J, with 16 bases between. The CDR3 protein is CASSEGGPIGGEKLFF. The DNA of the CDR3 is TGTGCCAGCAGTGAAGGGGGACCAATAGGGGGTGAAAAACTGTTTTTT.

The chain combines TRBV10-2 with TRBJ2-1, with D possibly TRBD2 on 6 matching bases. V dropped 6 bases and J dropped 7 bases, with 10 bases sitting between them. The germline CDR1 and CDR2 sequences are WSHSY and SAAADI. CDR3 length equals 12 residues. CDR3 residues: CASRNLANEQFF. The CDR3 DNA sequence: TGCGCCAGCAGGAACCTAGCGAATGAGCAGTTCTTC.

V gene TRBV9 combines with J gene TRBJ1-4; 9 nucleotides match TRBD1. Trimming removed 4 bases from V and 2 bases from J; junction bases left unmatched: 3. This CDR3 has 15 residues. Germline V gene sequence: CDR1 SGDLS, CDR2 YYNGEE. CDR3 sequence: CASSIGTGTNEKLFF. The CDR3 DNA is TGTGCCAGCAGCATAGGGACAGGGACTAATGAAAAACTGTTTTTT.

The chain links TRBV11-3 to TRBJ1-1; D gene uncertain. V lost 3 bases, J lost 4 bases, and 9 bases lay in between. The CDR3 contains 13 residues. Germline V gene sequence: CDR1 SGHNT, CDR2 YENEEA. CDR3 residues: CASSLGVGTEAFF. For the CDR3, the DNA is TGTGCCAGCAGCTTGGGTGTTGGCACTGAAGCTTTCTTT.

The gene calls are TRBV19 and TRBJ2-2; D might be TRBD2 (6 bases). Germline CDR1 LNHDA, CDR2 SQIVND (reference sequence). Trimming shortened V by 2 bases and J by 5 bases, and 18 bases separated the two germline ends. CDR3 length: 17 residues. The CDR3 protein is CASSIPPGGTWTGELFF. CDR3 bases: TGTGCCAGTAGTATACCCCCCGGAGGGACCTGGACCGGGGAGCTGTTTTTT.